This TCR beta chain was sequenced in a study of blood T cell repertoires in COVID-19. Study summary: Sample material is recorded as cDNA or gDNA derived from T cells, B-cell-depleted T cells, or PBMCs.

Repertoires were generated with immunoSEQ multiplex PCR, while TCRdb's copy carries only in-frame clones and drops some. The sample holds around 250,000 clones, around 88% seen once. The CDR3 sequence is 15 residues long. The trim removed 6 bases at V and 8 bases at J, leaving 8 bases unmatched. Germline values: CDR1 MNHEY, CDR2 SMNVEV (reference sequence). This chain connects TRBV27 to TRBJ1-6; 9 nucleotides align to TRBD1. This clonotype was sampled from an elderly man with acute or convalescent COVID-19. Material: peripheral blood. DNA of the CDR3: TGTGCCAGCAGCGCGGACAGGGGAGGGTATTCACCCCTCCACTTT. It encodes CASSADRGGYSPLHF.